Shown below are 6 T cell receptor beta chains from a single sample sequenced in a study of blood T cells in healthy people across ages. The use of a sample-barcoded 5' primer and a J-beta primer mix characterized a second PCR of about 7 to 12 cycles. From the 5' RACE reads, TCRdb called clonotypes with MiXCR, one entry per CDR3 protein. The sample yields 700,000 or so distinct CDR3 sequences, 20% to 25% seen once. Sequencing input: blood. These receptors came from an older man in good health.

The chain links TRBV20-1 to TRBJ1-2, with 8 bases that match TRBD1. Trimming cost V 6 bases and J 7 bases; bases outside gene matches: 13. Germline V gene sequence: CDR1 DFQATT, CDR2 SNEGSKA (reference sequence). The CDR3 is 14 amino acids. The CDR3 DNA reads as TGCAGTGCAGAGGGGGGGCAGGGGGCTTTTGGCTACACCTTC. Translating gives CSAEGGQGAFGYTF.

This clonotype was counted between two and nine times. J is TRBJ2-5 and V is TRBV3-1; TRBD1 is a possible D gene (6 bases). The J call is uncertain, as TRBJ2-7 better fits the DNA end. Per germline, CDR1 LGHDT and CDR2 YNNKEL (reference sequence). CDR3 length equals 14 residues. CDR3 protein: CASSPGQWHYEQYF. CDR3 in DNA: TGTGCCAGCAGCCCCGGACAGTGGCACTACGAGCAGTACTTC.

This clonotype was detected a few times. The CDR3 protein is CASSELLAGIRETQYF. The CDR3 nucleotides are TGTGCCAGCAGTGAGTTGCTAGCGGGAATTAGGGAGACCCAGTACTTC. The rearrangement uses TRBV6-1 and TRBJ2-5; 9 bases fit TRBD2. The V gene end was trimmed by 3 bases and the J gene end by 5 bases; junction bases not matched to a gene: 10. This CDR3 comprises 16 residues. Germline V gene lookup returns CDR1 MNHNS and CDR2 SASEGT.

The V call is TRBV28, the J call TRBJ1-4, with D tentatively TRBD1 (5 bases). Germline assignment: CDR1 MDHEN and CDR2 SYDVKM. The CDR3 spans 14 residues. The V gene lost 3 bases and the J gene lost 6 bases, with 11 bases spanning the gap. CDR3 loop: CASSFRGNDEKLFF. The CDR3 DNA reads TGTGCCAGCAGTTTTAGGGGCAACGATGAAAAACTGTTTTTT.

This clonotype was seen a few times. The chain combines TRBV28 with TRBJ1-1; D is possibly TRBD1 (6 bases). This CDR3 is 19 amino acids long. The germline V gene encodes CDR1 MDHEN and CDR2 SYDVKM. The V end lost 7 bases, the J end lost 3 bases, and 30 bases lay between the germline ends. The CDR3 DNA sequence: TGTGCCAGCAAAGTTTTCAGGGGAACAGGGAGAGGTCTGTACACTGAAGCTTTCTTT. Translated, it gives CASKVFRGTGRGLYTEAFF.

This clonotype turned up a few times. The CDR3 loop is CASSSSGTSGGSNEQFF. CDR3 nucleotides: TGTGCCAGCAGCTCGTCCGGGACTAGCGGGGGGAGCAATGAGCAGTTCTTC. This sequence joins TRBV7-2 and TRBJ2-1; 15 bases line up with TRBD2. After removal of 4 bases from V and 6 bases from J, the junction contained 7 bases not matched to a gene. This CDR3 contains 17 residues. Looked up from germline, CDR1 is SGHTA and CDR2 is FQGNSA.